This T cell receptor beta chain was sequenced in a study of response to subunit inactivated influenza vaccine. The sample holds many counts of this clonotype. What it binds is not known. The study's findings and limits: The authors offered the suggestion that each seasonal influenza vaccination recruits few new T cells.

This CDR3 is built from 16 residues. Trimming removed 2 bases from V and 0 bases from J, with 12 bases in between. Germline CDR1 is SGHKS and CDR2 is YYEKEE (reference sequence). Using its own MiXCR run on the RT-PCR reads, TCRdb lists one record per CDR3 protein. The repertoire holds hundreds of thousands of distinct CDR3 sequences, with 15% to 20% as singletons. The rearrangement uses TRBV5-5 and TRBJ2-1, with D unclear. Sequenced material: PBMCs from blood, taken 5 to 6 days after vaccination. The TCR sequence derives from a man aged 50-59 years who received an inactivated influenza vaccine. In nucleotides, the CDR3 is TGTGCCAGCAGCTTCACTATCATCGGCTCCTACAATGAGCAGTTCTTC. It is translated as CASSFTIIGSYNEQFF.